Listed below are T cell receptor beta chains from one sample, sequenced in a study of blood T cell repertoires in COVID-19. Profiling relied on immunoSEQ multiplex PCR, and the TCRdb table lists in-frame clones only, not all of them. The data contain 310,000 or so clones, 70% to 90% of them singletons. Sequencing was done on a sample of PBMCs or T cells enriched from blood (not recorded which). Source of these receptors: a woman aged 18-29 years who had recovered from COVID-19. CDR3s include the opening cysteine and the closing phenylalanine or tryptophan. The order of the fields is D gene, clone size, V gene, J gene, CDR3 protein, CDR3 DNA. D genes are given only for firm matches. Expanded clones are given a class, and other clones once, few, many or no size at all.

D: -
size: -
V: TRBV5-5
J: TRBJ2-5
CDR3: CASTPRDNAETQYF
DNA: TGTGCCAGCACCCCGAGGGACAACGCGGAGACCCAGTACTTC

D: -
size: -
V: TRBV5-1
J: TRBJ2-2
CDR3: CASSLEPEAGELFF
DNA: TGCGCCAGCAGCTTGGAGCCAGAGGCCGGGGAGCTGTTTTTT

D: -
size: -
V: TRBV6-6
J: TRBJ2-1
CDR3: CASSYSVSLGDEQFF
DNA: TGTGCCAGCAGTTACTCGGTATCCCTAGGTGATGAGCAGTTCTTC

D: -
size: -
V: TRBV18
J: TRBJ1-1
CDR3: CASSPPSRREEAFF
DNA: TGTGCCAGCTCCCCTCCGAGCAGGCGAGAAGAGGCTTTCTTT

D: TRBD1
size: -
V: TRBV7-9
J: TRBJ2-7
CDR3: CASSQPGQVSGEQYF
DNA: TGTGCCAGCAGCCAACCGGGACAGGTCTCGGGGGAGCAGTACTTC

D: TRBD2
size: -
V: TRBV13
J: TRBJ2-1
CDR3: CASTLLAGTYNEQFF
DNA: TGTGCCAGCACCTTACTAGCGGGGACCTACAATGAGCAGTTCTTC

D: TRBD2
size: -
V: TRBV10-3
J: TRBJ2-2
CDR3: CAIATGLAGGVTGELFF
DNA: TGTGCCATCGCAACCGGGCTAGCGGGGGGCGTAACCGGGGAGCTGTTTTTT

D: -
size: -
V: TRBV20-1
J: TRBJ1-5
CDR3: CSASLRGVYNQPQHF
DNA: TGCAGTGCTAGTCTGCGGGGGGTTTACAATCAGCCCCAGCATTTT

D: -
size: -
V: TRBV24-1
J: TRBJ2-7
CDR3: CATSDPLSSVEQYF
DNA: TGTGCCACCAGTGATCCACTCTCTAGCGTGGAGCAGTACTTC

D: -
size: -
V: TRBV6-1
J: TRBJ1-6
CDR3: CASSELREGLNSPLHF
DNA: TGTGCCAGCAGTGAATTAAGGGAGGGCCTGAATTCACCCCTCCACTTT

D: -
size: once
V: TRBV3-1/TRBV3-2
J: TRBJ1-5
CDR3: CASSQDPPGGGLNQPQHF
DNA: TGTGCCAGCAGCCAAGATCCCCCGGGAGGGGGGCTCAATCAGCCCCAGCATTTT

D: TRBD1
size: -
V: TRBV5-1
J: TRBJ1-1
CDR3: CASSLTLTGGEFDTEAFF
DNA: TGCGCCAGCAGCTTGACCCTGACAGGGGGCGAATTTGACACTGAAGCTTTCTTT

D: TRBD1
size: -
V: TRBV6-1
J: TRBJ2-1
CDR3: CASSDRDRGYNEQFF
DNA: TGTGCCAGCAGTGACCGGGACAGGGGATACAATGAGCAGTTCTTC

D: -
size: -
V: TRBV11-2
J: TRBJ1-1
CDR3: CASSPGPGPDTEAFF
DNA: TGTGCCAGCAGCCCTGGGCCCGGTCCTGACACTGAAGCTTTCTTT

D: TRBD1
size: -
V: TRBV4-1
J: TRBJ2-7
CDR3: CASSQGAGTGNEQYF
DNA: TGCGCCAGCAGCCAAGGAGCGGGGACAGGGAACGAGCAGTACTTC

D: -
size: medium-sized
V: TRBV21-1
J: TRBJ1-2
CDR3: CASSSRAAWSYGYTF
DNA: TGTGCCAGCAGCTCCCGCGCGGCCTGGTCCTATGGCTACACCTTC

D: -
size: -
V: TRBV30
J: TRBJ1-4
CDR3: CAWSIVGSEKLFF
DNA: TGTGCCTGGAGTATTGTTGGGTCGGAGAAACTGTTTTTT

D: TRBD2
size: -
V: TRBV5-1
J: TRBJ2-6
CDR3: CASTFGGSGANVLTF
DNA: TGCGCCAGCACCTTCGGGGGGTCCGGGGCCAACGTCCTGACTTTC

D: -
size: -
V: TRBV6-5
J: TRBJ2-7
CDR3: CASRASGYEQYF
DNA: TGTGCCAGCAGGGCCTCGGGCTACGAGCAGTACTTC

D: -
size: -
V: TRBV9
J: TRBJ2-2
CDR3: CASRASFNGELFF
DNA: TGTGCCAGCAGGGCCTCGTTTAACGGGGAGCTGTTTTTT

D: -
size: -
V: TRBV9
J: TRBJ1-2
CDR3: CASSVGRRGGYTF
DNA: TGTGCCAGCAGCGTCGGCCGTCGGGGAGGCTACACCTTC

D: -
size: -
V: TRBV2
J: TRBJ1-5
CDR3: CASSDLTGNQPQHF
DNA: TGTGCCAGCAGTGATTTGACAGGCAATCAGCCCCAGCATTTT

D: TRBD1
size: once
V: TRBV5-1
J: TRBJ1-6
CDR3: CASSTGDNSPLHF
DNA: TGCGCCAGCAGTACAGGGGATAATTCACCCCTCCACTTT

D: -
size: -
V: TRBV7-9
J: TRBJ1-1
CDR3: CASSSSRVDRNTEAFF
DNA: TGTGCCAGCAGCTCTAGTCGGGTGGACAGGAACACTGAAGCTTTCTTT

D: TRBD1
size: -
V: TRBV30
J: TRBJ1-1
CDR3: CAWSRQGNTEAFF
DNA: TGTGCCTGGAGCCGACAGGGGAACACTGAAGCTTTCTTT

D: -
size: -
V: TRBV6-5
J: TRBJ1-1
CDR3: CASSYIQAEAFF
DNA: TGTGCCAGCAGTTACATTCAGGCTGAAGCTTTCTTT

D: TRBD2
size: -
V: TRBV19
J: TRBJ2-1
CDR3: CASREYSGSKNEQFF
DNA: TGTGCCTCCCGAGAGTATAGCGGGAGCAAGAATGAGCAGTTCTTC

D: -
size: -
V: TRBV5-1
J: TRBJ1-1
CDR3: CASSLVVGSEAEAFF
DNA: TGCGCCAGCAGCTTGGTCGTCGGGTCAGAAGCTGAAGCTTTCTTT

D: -
size: -
V: TRBV15
J: TRBJ1-6
CDR3: CATSRGAGGFNSPLHF
DNA: TGTGCCACCAGCAGAGGGGCGGGGGGCTTTAATTCACCCCTCCACTTT

D: TRBD1
size: -
V: TRBV28
J: TRBJ1-2
CDR3: CASSLTDRDGYTF
DNA: TGTGCCAGCAGTCTCACGGACAGGGATGGCTACACCTTC

D: -
size: -
V: TRBV1
J: TRBJ1-3
CDR3: CTSSQGPGGPGNTIYF
DNA: TGCACCAGCAGCCAGGGCCCAGGGGGGCCTGGAAACACCATATATTTT

D: TRBD1
size: -
V: TRBV28
J: TRBJ1-5
CDR3: CASSLRTGGRNQPQHF
DNA: TGTGCCAGCAGTTTAAGGACAGGGGGTCGCAATCAGCCCCAGCATTTT

D: -
size: -
V: TRBV28
J: TRBJ1-1
CDR3: CASSPRQYQPTEAFF
DNA: TGTGCCAGCAGTCCACGACAGTACCAGCCCACTGAAGCTTTCTTT

D: -
size: -
V: TRBV11-2
J: TRBJ2-1
CDR3: CASSLTYNEQFF
DNA: TGTGCCAGCAGTCTAACTTACAATGAGCAGTTCTTC

D: -
size: once
V: TRBV2
J: TRBJ1-2
CDR3: CASSGGREAYGYTF
DNA: TGTGCCAGCAGTGGCGGCAGGGAAGCCTATGGCTACACCTTC

D: TRBD1
size: -
V: TRBV29-1
J: TRBJ2-3
CDR3: CSVDDRGRRGDTQYF
DNA: TGCAGCGTCGACGACAGGGGGCGGAGAGGAGATACGCAGTATTTT

D: -
size: -
V: TRBV7-9
J: TRBJ2-1
CDR3: CASSLRGAAYNEQFF
DNA: TGTGCCAGCAGCCTTCGGGGGGCGGCCTACAATGAGCAGTTCTTC

D: -
size: -
V: TRBV10-2
J: TRBJ1-1
CDR3: CATPGVTVDTEAFF
DNA: TGCGCCACCCCCGGGGTAACTGTGGACACTGAAGCTTTCTTT

D: -
size: -
V: TRBV6-5
J: TRBJ1-1
CDR3: CATSGSMNTEAFF
DNA: TGTGCCACATCGGGGTCCATGAACACTGAAGCTTTCTTT

D: TRBD2
size: few
V: TRBV2
J: TRBJ2-1
CDR3: CASSEGRGGREQFF
DNA: TGTGCCAGCAGTGAAGGGCGGGGGGGCCGCGAGCAGTTCTTC

D: -
size: -
V: TRBV29-1
J: TRBJ1-3
CDR3: CSVDQRGGNTIYF
DNA: TGCAGCGTTGATCAGCGCGGGGGAAACACCATATATTTT

D: TRBD2
size: -
V: TRBV30
J: TRBJ2-7
CDR3: CAWSVGGLDEQYF
DNA: TGTGCCTGGAGTGTAGGGGGACTAGACGAGCAGTACTTC

D: -
size: -
V: TRBV4-2
J: TRBJ1-2
CDR3: CASSPDEENYGYTF
DNA: TGTGCCAGCAGCCCAGACGAGGAGAACTATGGCTACACCTTC

D: TRBD2
size: -
V: TRBV5-1
J: TRBJ2-7
CDR3: CASSISGSSDEQYF
DNA: TGCGCCAGCAGCATAAGCGGGAGTAGCGACGAGCAGTACTTC

D: TRBD2
size: few
V: TRBV7-6
J: TRBJ2-7
CDR3: CASSLVYTSGGEQYF
DNA: TGTGCCAGCAGCTTAGTTTACACTAGCGGGGGCGAGCAGTACTTC

D: -
size: -
V: TRBV28
J: TRBJ1-2
CDR3: CASSSLGGYTF
DNA: TGTGCCAGCAGTTCGCTGGGGGGTTACACCTTC

D: TRBD1
size: -
V: TRBV24-1
J: TRBJ1-1
CDR3: CATSDSRQGYGTEAFF
DNA: TGTGCCACCAGTGATTCGCGACAGGGCTACGGCACTGAAGCTTTCTTT

D: TRBD1
size: -
V: TRBV11-2
J: TRBJ1-3
CDR3: CASSLQDRASGNTIYF
DNA: TGTGCCAGCAGCCTGCAAGACAGGGCCTCTGGAAACACCATATATTTT

D: TRBD2
size: -
V: TRBV5-1
J: TRBJ2-1
CDR3: CASSSAHGRAYNEQFF
DNA: TGCGCCAGCAGCTCGGCCCACGGGAGGGCCTACAATGAGCAGTTCTTC

D: -
size: -
V: TRBV12-2
J: TRBJ1-1
CDR3: CASRQRRGWGGNTEAFF
DNA: TGTGCAAGTCGCCAACGCAGGGGGTGGGGTGGAAACACTGAAGCTTTCTTT

D: -
size: -
V: TRBV6-4
J: TRBJ2-1
CDR3: CASSDGRDPNEQFF
DNA: TGTGCCAGCAGTGACGGGCGGGACCCCAATGAGCAGTTCTTC

D: TRBD1
size: -
V: TRBV5-8
J: TRBJ2-7
CDR3: CASSRDSPYEQYF
DNA: TGTGCCAGCAGCCGGGACAGCCCTTACGAGCAGTACTTC

D: TRBD2
size: -
V: TRBV5-1
J: TRBJ2-1
CDR3: CASSSGLVSEQFF
DNA: TGCGCCAGCAGCTCTGGACTAGTTTCTGAGCAGTTCTTC

D: -
size: -
V: TRBV3-1/TRBV3-2
J: TRBJ1-5
CDR3: CASSQVSGADQPQHF
DNA: TGTGCCAGCAGCCAAGTGTCAGGGGCCGATCAGCCCCAGCATTTT

D: TRBD1
size: -
V: TRBV10-3
J: TRBJ2-7
CDR3: CAISGGQGLIHEQYF
DNA: TGTGCCATCAGTGGTGGACAGGGGTTAATCCACGAGCAGTACTTC

D: -
size: -
V: TRBV28
J: TRBJ1-1
CDR3: CASSPPGLIMNTEAFF
DNA: TGTGCCAGCAGTCCGCCGGGACTAATAATGAACACTGAAGCTTTCTTT

D: -
size: -
V: TRBV5-1
J: TRBJ2-3
CDR3: CASSLSAPRGTDTQYF
DNA: TGCGCCAGCAGCTTGTCGGCACCTCGGGGCACAGATACGCAGTATTTT

D: TRBD1
size: -
V: TRBV28
J: TRBJ1-2
CDR3: CASSAPDRGLKGYTF
DNA: TGTGCCAGCAGTGCTCCCGACAGGGGGCTTAAGGGCTACACCTTC

D: TRBD1
size: many
V: TRBV12-3/TRBV12-4
J: TRBJ1-1
CDR3: CASRATGGTEAFF
DNA: TGTGCCAGCAGAGCAACAGGGGGCACTGAAGCTTTCTTT